Sequencing of this T cell receptor beta chain was carried out in a study of blood T cell repertoires in COVID-19. Original methodology: Scientists estimated how many nucleated cells there were by amplifying reference gene primers. Sequenced by immunoSEQ multiplex PCR; TCRdb stores in-frame clones only, minus some. For V, J and clone size, that table is used; D and trimming come from the DNA. Of hundreds of thousands of clones detected, 80% to 90% appear once; the ten largest clones hold under 1.5%. The sequenced sample consisted of peripheral blood. The sequence derives from a woman aged 25 to 39 with active or convalescent COVID-19.

CDR3 in amino acids: CASSFGTEAFF. The CDR3 DNA reads as TGTGCCAGCAGCTTCGGGACTGAAGCTTTCTTT. This sequence joins TRBV5-4 and TRBJ1-1, with no clear D. Germline V CDR1 and CDR2: SGHNT, YYREEE (reference sequence). The CDR3 loop spans 11 amino acids. V was shortened by 2 bases and J by 5 bases, with 4 bases between the two germline ends.